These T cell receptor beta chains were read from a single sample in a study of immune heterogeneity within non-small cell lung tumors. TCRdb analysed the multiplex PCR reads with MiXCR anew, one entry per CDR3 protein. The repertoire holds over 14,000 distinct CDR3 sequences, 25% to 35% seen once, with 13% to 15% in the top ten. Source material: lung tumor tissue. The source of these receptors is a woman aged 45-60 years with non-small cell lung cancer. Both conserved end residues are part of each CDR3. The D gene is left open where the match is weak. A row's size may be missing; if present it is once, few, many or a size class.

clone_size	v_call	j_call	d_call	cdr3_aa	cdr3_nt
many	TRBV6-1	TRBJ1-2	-	CASSRDKNYGYTF	TGTGCCAGCAGTCGCGACAAGAACTATGGCTACACCTTC
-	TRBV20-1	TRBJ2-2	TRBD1	CSARTGFSGELFF	TGCAGTGCGCGGACAGGATTTTCCGGGGAGCTGTTTTTT
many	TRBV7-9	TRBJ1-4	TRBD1	CASSLLIGTANEKLFF	TGTGCCAGCAGCTTGTTAATCGGGACAGCTAATGAAAAACTGTTTTTT
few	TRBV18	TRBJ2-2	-	CASSPRRDGGTGELFF	TGTGCCAGCTCACCACGGCGGGACGGGGGCACCGGGGAGCTGTTTTTT
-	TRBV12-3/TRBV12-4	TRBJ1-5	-	CASSPDKLNQPQHF	TGTGCCAGCAGCCCGGACAAGTTAAATCAGCCCCAGCATTTT
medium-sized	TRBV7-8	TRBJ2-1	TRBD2	CASSLNPGLGVEQFF	TGTGCCAGCAGCTTAAATCCGGGACTAGGGGTTGAGCAGTTCTTC
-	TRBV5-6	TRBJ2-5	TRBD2	CASSWGTSTETQYF	TGTGCCAGCAGCTGGGGGACTAGCACGGAGACCCAGTACTTC
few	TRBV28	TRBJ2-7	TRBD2	CASSRTSGSVEEQYF	TGTGCCAGCAGCCGGACTAGCGGGAGTGTTGAAGAGCAGTACTTC
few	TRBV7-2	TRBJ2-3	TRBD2	CASSRLGLADYTDTQYF	TGTGCCAGCAGTAGATTAGGACTAGCGGACTACACAGATACGCAGTATTTT
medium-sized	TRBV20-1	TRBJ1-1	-	CSFEGTNTEAFF	TGCAGTTTCGAAGGGACTAACACTGAAGCTTTCTTT